The 5 T cell receptor beta chains listed next were all sequenced from one sample in a study of cytomegalovirus exposure and HLA in healthy donors. TCRdb keeps only in-frame clones here, not all; method: immunoSEQ multiplex PCR. The table shows tens of thousands of clones, with about 96% occurring only once. Sequenced sample: PBMCs. The source is a man aged 18 to 30 in good health and CMV-seronegative.

In this sample, this clone turned up once. This chain links TRBV7-6 with TRBJ2-2; tentative D call: TRBD1 (5 bases). CDR1 and CDR2 from the germline V gene are SGHVS and FNYEAQ. This CDR3 is built from 14 residues. Trimming removed 5 bases from V and 6 bases from J, with 13 bases in between. CDR3 loop: CASSALKGPGELFF. The DNA for the CDR3 is TGTGCCAGCAGCGCCCTGAAGGGGCCCGGGGAGCTGTTTTTT.

The V gene is TRBV23-1, the J gene TRBJ2-7; TRBD2 matches at 8 bases. TRBV23-1 is known as an ORF, though its function is uncertain. The CDR3 runs 17 residues. Unmatched junction bases numbered 9, after V lost 0 bases and J lost 2 bases. The CDR3 loop is CASSQSASGRSTYEQYF. As DNA, the CDR3 is TGCGCCAGCAGTCAATCCGCCAGCGGGAGATCCACCTACGAGCAGTACTTC.

This sequence joins TRBV28 and TRBJ1-1; 7 bases match TRBD1. Unmatched junction bases numbered 18, after V lost 6 bases and J lost 11 bases. CDR1 and CDR2 from the germline V gene are MDHEN and SYDVKM. This CDR3 region has 15 residues. The CDR3 here is CASSHIGAGGGYAFF. The CDR3 DNA reads TGTGCCAGCAGCCATATAGGCGCAGGGGGAGGTTACGCTTTCTTT.

The V gene is TRBV18, the J gene TRBJ1-3, with TRBD1 identical over 8 bases. Per the germline V gene, CDR1 is KGHSH and CDR2 is LQKENI. The CDR3 is made up of 15 amino acids. Unmatched junction bases numbered 4, after V lost 3 bases and J lost 3 bases. In DNA form, the CDR3 reads TGTGCCAGCTCACCCGTACAGGGGGATGGAAACACCATATATTTT. As protein: CASSPVQGDGNTIYF.

This chain connects TRBV28 to TRBJ2-7; 7 bases agree with TRBD1. Germline trimming cut 2 bases from V and 2 bases from J; bases unmatched to any gene: 3. Germline CDR1 and CDR2: MDHEN and SYDVKM. CDR3 length: 14 residues. DNA for the CDR3: TGTGCCAGCAGTTTAGGACAGGTACCCTACGAGCAGTACTTC. It is translated as CASSLGQVPYEQYF.